This entry features one TCR beta chain sequence. Its matching antigen is unknown. The data were produced by immunoSEQ multiplex PCR, yet TCRdb's version contains in-frame clones alone and is incomplete. Of some 170,000 clones in the sample, approximately 92% are singletons; the top ten hold around 0.96%. This CDR3 region has 19 residues. After removal of 1 base from V and 5 bases from J, the junction contained 17 bases not matched to a gene. Germline values: CDR1 LGHDT, CDR2 YNNKEL (reference sequence). This entry comes from a study of T cell responses to AZD1222 COVID-19 vaccine. Whole-study findings and limits: White British ancestry dominated among donors, who included more females, and clonal diversity was possibly underestimated. Reportedly, nearly half the spike-specific TCRs target unmutated variant regions. There were vaccine-associated CD4 TCRs across spike, dominant at 160-218 and 743-854.

This TCR derives from an adult who received the MenACWY meningococcal vaccine as a control. Sequences were derived from peripheral blood, sampled 28 days after the second dose of the MenACWY control vaccine. The rearrangement uses TRBV3-1 (or the pseudogene TRBV3-2) and TRBJ2-1; 7 nucleotides agree with TRBD1. The DNA for the CDR3 is TGTGCCAGCAGCCAAGCGTTTTCCCCGGACAGGCCCACCAACAATGAGCAGTTCTTC. Translated, it gives CASSQAFSPDRPTNNEQFF.